This T cell receptor (beta chain) was profiled in a study of CD8 T cells in Susac syndrome. RNA was extracted with the RNeasy kit, and a quantity of roughly 0.45 to 1 ug was reverse transcribed using random hexamers. Across 54 Vbeta and 13 Jbeta, immunoSEQ multiplex PCR amplified TCR beta CDR3. TCRdb reanalysed the immunoSEQ multiplex PCR reads using MiXCR and keeps one entry per CDR3 protein. Of about 130,000 distinct CDR3 sequences listed, approximately 93% are singletons. CD8+ and CD4+ blood T cells underwent TCR beta sequencing. Negative isolation yielded the CD8+ and CD4+ T cells, while FACS enriched the TEMRA cells. The germline gives CDR1 MDHEN, CDR2 SYDVKM. This CDR3 is 14 amino acids long. The V segment lost 2 bases and the J segment 9 bases; nucleotides outside the gene matches: 6.

Specimen: CD8+ T cells from PBMCs. V and J are TRBV28 and TRBJ2-1; 8 positions match TRBD2. The receptor's source is a human donor with multiple sclerosis. CDR3 DNA sequence: TGTGCCAGCAGTTTACAGCGGGAGAACTTTGAGCAGTTCTTC. It encodes CASSLQRENFEQFF.